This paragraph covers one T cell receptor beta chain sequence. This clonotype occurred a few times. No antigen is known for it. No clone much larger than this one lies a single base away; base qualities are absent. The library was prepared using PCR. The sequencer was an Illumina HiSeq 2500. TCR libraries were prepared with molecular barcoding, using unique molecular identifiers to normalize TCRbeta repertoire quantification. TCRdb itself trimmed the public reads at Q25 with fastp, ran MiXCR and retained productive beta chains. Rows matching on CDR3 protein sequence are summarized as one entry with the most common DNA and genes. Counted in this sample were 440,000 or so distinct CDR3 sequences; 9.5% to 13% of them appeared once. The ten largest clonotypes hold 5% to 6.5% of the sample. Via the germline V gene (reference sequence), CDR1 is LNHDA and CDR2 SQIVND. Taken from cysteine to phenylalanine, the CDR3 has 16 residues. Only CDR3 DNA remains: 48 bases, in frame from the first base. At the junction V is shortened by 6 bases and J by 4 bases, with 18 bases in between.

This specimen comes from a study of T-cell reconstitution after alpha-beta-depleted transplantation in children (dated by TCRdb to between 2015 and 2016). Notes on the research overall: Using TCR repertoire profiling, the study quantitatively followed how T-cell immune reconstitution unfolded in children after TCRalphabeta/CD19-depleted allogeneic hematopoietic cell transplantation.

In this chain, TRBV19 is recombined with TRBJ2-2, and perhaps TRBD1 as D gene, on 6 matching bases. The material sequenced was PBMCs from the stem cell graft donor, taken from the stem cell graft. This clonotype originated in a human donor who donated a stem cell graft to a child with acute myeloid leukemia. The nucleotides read TGTGCCAGTAGCCATACCCCGCGGACAGCCACCGGGGAGCTGTTTTTT. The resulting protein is CASSHTPRTATGELFF.